Only one count was recorded for the clone carrying this T cell receptor (beta chain). This entry belongs to a study of blood T cell repertoires in COVID-19. Trimming shortened V by 0 bases and J by 4 bases, and 12 bases separated the two germline ends. The germline V gene encodes CDR1 MNHEY and CDR2 SVGAGI. There are 16 residues in the CDR3. Data came from immunoSEQ multiplex PCR; TCRdb stores just in-frame clones and leaves some out. The sample lists over 350,000 clones; around nine tenths were seen once. The TCR comes from a woman in her 50s who had recovered from COVID-19. The J gene is TRBJ2-2, the V gene TRBV6-5; D is perhaps TRBD2 (5 bases). Material: PBMCs or T cells enriched from blood (not recorded which). The CDR3 DNA reads as TGTGCCAGCAGTTACTCGACTATTACTAGCACCGGGGAGCTGTTTTTT. Its protein product is CASSYSTITSTGELFF.